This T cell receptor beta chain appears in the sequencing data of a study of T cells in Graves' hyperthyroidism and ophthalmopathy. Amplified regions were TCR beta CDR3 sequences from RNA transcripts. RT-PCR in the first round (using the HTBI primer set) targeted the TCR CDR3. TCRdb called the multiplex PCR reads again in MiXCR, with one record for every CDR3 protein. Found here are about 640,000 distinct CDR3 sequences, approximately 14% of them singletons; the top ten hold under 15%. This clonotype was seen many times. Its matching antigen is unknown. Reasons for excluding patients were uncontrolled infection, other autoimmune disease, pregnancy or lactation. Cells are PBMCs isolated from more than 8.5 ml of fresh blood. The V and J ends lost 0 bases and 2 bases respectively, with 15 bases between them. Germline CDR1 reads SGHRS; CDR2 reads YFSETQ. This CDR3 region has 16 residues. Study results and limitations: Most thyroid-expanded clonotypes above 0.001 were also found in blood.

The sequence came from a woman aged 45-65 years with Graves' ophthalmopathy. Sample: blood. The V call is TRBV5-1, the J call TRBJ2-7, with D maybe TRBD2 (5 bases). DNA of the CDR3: TGCGCCAGCAGCTTGGCCGGGATAGCTTACACCTACGAGCAGTACTTC. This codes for CASSLAGIAYTYEQYF.